One sample yielded the 28 T cell receptor beta chains listed below, sequenced in a study of Graves' ophthalmopathy and Graves' hyperthyroidism. Investigators amplified TCR beta CDR3 regions from RNA transcripts. The library came from an HTBI-primed first-round RT-PCR and a second-round multiplex PCR. One entry per CDR3 protein results from TCRdb running MiXCR on the multiplex PCR reads. The sample records about 370,000 distinct CDR3 sequences, about 16% being singletons. The specimen sequenced was peripheral blood. The receptors stem from a woman between 18 and 30 years old with Graves' ophthalmopathy.

The CDR3 sequence is CALPGYTF. CDR3 coding DNA: TGTGCGTTACCGGGCTACACCTTC. J is TRBJ1-2 and V is TRBV6-1; D unclear. This CDR3 region has 8 residues. The germline V gene encodes CDR1 MNHNS and CDR2 SASEGT.

Notes on this clonotype: A single base separates this from a much larger clone, so it may be a read error. The CDR3 sequence: CSVEGRGRGKTIYF. CDR3 coding DNA: TGCAGCGTTGAAGGCAGGGGGCGAGGAAAAACCATATATTTT. The V gene is TRBV29-1, the J gene TRBJ1-3; TRBD1 agrees at 8 bases. Germline loops: CDR1 SQVTM, CDR2 ANQGSEA. This CDR3 has 14 residues.

This clonotype was counted once. This chain connects TRBV7-8 to TRBJ2-7; maybe TRBD2 (5 bases). This CDR3 spans 14 amino acids. CDR1 is SGHVS, CDR2 FQNEAQ, per germline. V was cut by 7 bases and J by 2 bases, with 15 bases left in between. The DNA of the CDR3 is TGTGCCAGCACCCCAGGCAGCGGAACCTACGAGCAGTACTTC. Translated: CASTPGSGTYEQYF. The complete variable domain, with remaining parts taken from reference TRBV7-8 and TRBJ2-7, reads GAGVSQSPRYKVAKRGQDVALRCDPISGHVSLFWYQQALGQGPEFLTYFQNEAQLDKSGLPSDRFFAERPEGSVSTLKIQRTQQEDSAVYLCASTPGSGTYEQYFGPGTRLTVT.

The sample holds many counts of this clonotype. Just one base apart from a much larger clone, this may be a read error. V usage is TRBV7-3 and J usage is TRBJ2-2, with 8 bases that match TRBD1. The CDR3 length is 18 residues. The germline gives CDR1 SGHTA, CDR2 FQGTGA. The CDR3 DNA reads as TGTGCCGGCAGCTTATACGGGCAGGGGGCCTCGAACACCGGGGAGCTGTTTTTT. Translating gives CAGSLYGQGASNTGELFF.

Points on this clonotype: An end of the junction differs from the germline gene, which may be a read error. The genes are TRBV6-1 and TRBJ2-7, with D perhaps matching TRBD2 (7 bases). In germline, CDR1 is MNHNS, CDR2 SASEGT. The CDR3 is made up of 17 amino acids. The CDR3 DNA reads as TGTGCCAGCAGCGAAGGCGGCGGGGGCCGGTCTGCCTACGAGCAGTACTTC. This encodes CASSEGGGGRSAYEQYF.

The chain joins TRBV4-3 to TRBJ2-5; 9 bases fit TRBD1. The V gene end was trimmed by 2 bases and the J gene end by 4 bases; junction bases not matched to a gene: 8. Germline CDR1 reads LGHNA; CDR2 reads YSLEER. This CDR3 is built from 16 residues. CDR3 coding DNA: TGCGCCAGCAGCCAAACCGGGACAGGGTCGCCAGAGACCCAGTACTTC. Its translation is CASSQTGTGSPETQYF.

V gene TRBV12-3 or TRBV12-4 combines with J gene TRBJ2-2; D is ambiguous. The CDR3 covers 16 residues. Trimming removed 3 bases from V and 4 bases from J, with 15 bases in between. The CDR3 nucleotides are TGTGCCAGCAGTTTCCGCGGCACTCTCGGCACCGGGGAGCTGTTTTTT. This translates into CASSFRGTLGTGELFF.

The sample holds many counts of this clonotype. The chain joins TRBV6-5 to TRBJ2-7; D perhaps matches TRBD2 (6 bases). The germline CDR1 and CDR2 sequences are MNHEY and SVGAGI. The CDR3 has 15 residues. The V end was cut by 0 bases, the J end by 3 bases, with 12 bases between. CDR3 loop: CASSYSRGTVYEQYF. In nucleotides, the CDR3 is TGTGCCAGCAGTTACTCACGCGGGACTGTCTACGAGCAGTACTTC.

There are many counts of this clonotype. The chain employs TRBV6-5 and TRBJ1-1, with 8 positions matching TRBD1. The CDR3 spans 14 residues. The V gene end was trimmed by 4 bases and the J gene end by 2 bases; junction bases not matched to a gene: 3. Germline V CDR1 and CDR2: MNHEY, SVGAGI. CDR3 in DNA: TGTGCCAGCAGTTCGCAGGGGGCCAACACTGAAGCTTTCTTT. This encodes CASSSQGANTEAFF.

In this sample, this clonotype turned up many times. The chain joins TRBV5-1 to TRBJ1-6; TRBD1 aligns across 11 bases. The CDR3 runs to 16 residues. The ends lost 4 bases at V and 10 bases at J; junction bases unmatched: 10. The V gene's germline CDR1 is SGHRS and CDR2 YFSETQ. The CDR3 bases are TGCGCCAGCAGCCCAGGGACAGGGGGTGTTACCTCACCCCTCCACTTT. Amino acids: CASSPGTGGVTSPLHF.

V usage is TRBV7-8 and J usage is TRBJ1-6, with 9 bases aligning to TRBD1. Germline loops: CDR1 SGHVS, CDR2 FQNEAQ. This CDR3 has 17 amino acids. Germline trimming cut 1 base from V and 7 bases from J; bases unmatched to any gene: 8. CDR3: CASSLERTGGLNSPLHF. The CDR3 DNA reads TGTGCCAGCAGCTTAGAAAGAACAGGGGGCTTAAATTCACCCCTCCACTTT.

This clonotype was detected ten times or more. The V gene is TRBV28, the J gene TRBJ1-5; D might be TRBD1 (5 bases). Germline V CDR1 and CDR2: MDHEN, SYDVKM. V was clipped by 4 bases and J by 7 bases, with 23 bases between them. The CDR3 length is 17 residues. CDR3 amino acids: CASSSQGTGVNGQPQHF. The DNA for the CDR3 is TGTGCCAGCAGTTCACAAGGGACTGGGGTCAATGGCCAGCCCCAGCATTTT. Full variable domain (missing parts from reference TRBV28 and TRBJ1-5): DVKVTQSSRYLVKRTGEKVFLECVQDMDHENMFWYRQDPGLGLRLIYFSYDVKMKEKGDIPEGYSVSREKKERFSLILESASTNQTSMYLCASSSQGTGVNGQPQHFGDGTRLSIL.

This clonotype was recorded many times. The chain joins TRBV10-3 to TRBJ1-1, with D possibly matching TRBD1 (5 bases). Trimming removed 0 bases at V and 6 bases at J, with 11 bases between. Looked up from germline, CDR1 is ENHRY and CDR2 is SYGVKD. The CDR3 has 14 amino acids. The CDR3 coding sequence is TGTGCCATCAGTGAGTCGGGGCGGTCGGCTGAAGCTTTCTTT. It is translated as CAISESGRSAEAFF.

A word on this clonotype: At one boundary the junction diverges from the germline segment, which might be a read error. This chain links TRBV12-3 or TRBV12-4 with TRBJ1-6, with D uncertain. The CDR3 has 15 amino acids. CDR3 sequence: CTSSLMSSYNSPLHF. The DNA for the CDR3 is TGTACCAGCAGTTTAATGAGCTCCTATAATTCACCCCTCCACTTT.

This clonotype appeared many times. V and J are TRBV7-2 and TRBJ1-5; perhaps TRBD1 as D (5 bases). The V gene's germline CDR1 is SGHTA and CDR2 FQGNSA. Trimming cost V 5 bases and J 6 bases, with 14 bases left between them. The CDR3 length is 14 residues. The CDR3 region has the DNA TGTGCCAGCAGCATTACAGGTATAGGTCAGCCCCAGCATTTT. This gives the protein CASSITGIGQPQHF.

This clonotype has more than one count but fewer than ten. The genes are TRBV6-2 or TRBV6-3 and TRBJ1-5; D call uncertain. Germline loops: CDR1 MNHEY, CDR2 SVGEGT. This CDR3 is built from 13 residues. The V gene lost 6 bases and the J gene lost 1 base, with 7 bases spanning the gap. CDR3 sequence reads: CASRVASNQPQHF. CDR3 in DNA: TGTGCCAGCAGGGTTGCGAGCAATCAGCCCCAGCATTTT.

The rearrangement uses TRBV28 and TRBJ2-5; TRBD1 matches 9 bases. CDR3 length: 14 residues. With V trimmed by 5 bases and J by 4 bases, 5 bases remained unmatched. Germline CDR1 reads MDHEN; CDR2 reads SYDVKM. DNA for the CDR3: TGTGCCAGCAGTCCCACGACAGGGGGAGAGACCCAGTACTTC. It encodes CASSPTTGGETQYF.

This clonotype was seen many times. The chain employs TRBV7-2 and TRBJ2-7, with D maybe TRBD1 (5 bases). The CDR3 is 14 amino acids. Germline CDR1 is SGHTA and CDR2 is FQGNSA. V shed 5 bases and J shed 1 base, with 12 bases lying between them. The CDR3 is CASSVEDTSYEQYF. The CDR3 DNA reads as TGTGCCAGCAGCGTTGAGGACACGTCCTACGAGCAGTACTTC.

This clonotype was seen many times. DNA of the CDR3: TGTGCCAGCAGTTACCCGACAGGCGGCGGCGTCGGGGAGCTGTTTTTT. Translated, it gives CASSYPTGGGVGELFF. The V and J genes are TRBV6-2 or TRBV6-3 and TRBJ2-2; TRBD1 is a possible D gene (6 bases). CDR3 size: 16 residues. The germline gives CDR1 MNHEY, CDR2 SVGEGT. Trimming stripped 2 bases from V and 7 bases from J, with 17 bases between.

This clonotype was seen ten or more times. The chain recombines TRBV19 with TRBJ1-1, with a possible D match to TRBD1 (5 bases). Trimming shortened V by 6 bases and J by 11 bases, and 16 bases separated the two germline ends. The CDR3 runs to 12 residues. The germline V gene encodes CDR1 LNHDA and CDR2 SQIVND (reference sequence). Written as DNA, the CDR3 is TGTGCCAGTAGCTGGCAGGGAGGATGGGCTTTCTTT. Protein sequence: CASSWQGGWAFF.

V and J are TRBV24-1 and TRBJ2-7; the match to TRBD1 covers 7 bases. With V trimmed by 3 bases and J by 2 bases, 3 bases remained unmatched. Germline lookup yields CDR1 KGHDR and CDR2 SFDVKD. This CDR3 comprises 14 residues. This chain's CDR3 is CATSDPDRTYEQYF. CDR3 nucleotide sequence: TGTGCCACCAGTGATCCGGACAGGACCTACGAGCAGTACTTC.

This clonotype was recorded many times. The rearrangement links TRBV6-5 to TRBJ2-2, with 8 nucleotides matching TRBD1. The CDR3 has 17 amino acids. CDR1 is MNHEY, CDR2 SVGAGI, per germline. V gave up 2 bases and J gave up 0 bases; unmatched junction bases: 5. Here the CDR3 reads CASSYGPGGANTGELFF. DNA of the CDR3: TGTGCCAGCAGTTACGGCCCAGGGGGCGCGAACACCGGGGAGCTGTTTTTT.

Many counts were recorded for this clonotype. The chain carries TRBV2 and TRBJ2-2; 7 positions agree with TRBD2. Unmatched junction bases numbered 0, after V lost 4 bases and J lost 4 bases. CDR1 and CDR2 (germline): SNHLY, FYNNEI. This CDR3 is 13 amino acids long. CDR3 nucleotide sequence: TGTGCCAGCAGTGCGGGGGGCACCGGGGAGCTGTTTTTT. Protein product: CASSAGGTGELFF.

This chain uses TRBV7-2 with TRBJ2-5, with 8 bases that match TRBD2. The germline CDR1 and CDR2 sequences are SGHTA and FQGNSA. CDR3 length: 15 amino acids. V gave up 5 bases and J gave up 4 bases; unmatched junction bases: 9. The CDR3 region is CASSPTRGAVETQYF. In DNA, the CDR3 is TGTGCCAGCAGCCCAACGCGGGGGGCCGTAGAGACCCAGTACTTC.

This clonotype was observed at least ten times. The chain joins TRBV6-2 or TRBV6-3 to TRBJ2-7; the D is unclear. This CDR3 contains 14 residues. Trimming removed 5 bases at V and 8 bases at J, with 19 bases between. CDR1 and CDR2 from the germline V gene are MNHEY and SVGEGT. The CDR3 protein is CASSLPAPPRQQYF. The CDR3 DNA reads as TGTGCCAGCAGTCTCCCGGCCCCGCCAAGGCAGCAGTACTTC.

The chain couples TRBV11-2 to TRBJ1-2; 12 nucleotides match TRBD1. V gave up 5 bases and J gave up 0 bases; unmatched junction bases: 10. The length of the CDR3 is 18 residues. The germline V gene encodes CDR1 SGHAT and CDR2 FQNNGV. CDR3 protein: CASSISGQGAGANYGYTF. The CDR3 DNA reads TGTGCCAGCAGCATCTCGGGACAGGGGGCCGGAGCTAACTATGGCTACACCTTC.

This clonotype was observed at least ten times. The V and J genes are TRBV19 and TRBJ2-5, with D possibly being TRBD1 or TRBD2 (6 bases each). V lost 4 bases, J lost 1 base, and 19 bases lay in between. This CDR3 region has 17 residues. Germline assignment: CDR1 LNHDA and CDR2 SQIVND (reference sequence). This CDR3 is CASSTRGRGPLQETQYF. In DNA form, the CDR3 reads TGTGCCAGTAGTACCCGGGGGCGGGGACCTCTCCAAGAGACCCAGTACTTC.

This chain links TRBV6-1 with TRBJ1-2; no definite D call. Germline V lookup: CDR1 MNHNS, CDR2 SASEGT. CDR3 length: 14 amino acids. Between the trimmed V and J ends, which lost 3 bases and 5 bases, there was a span of 13 bases. CDR3 DNA: TGTGCCAGCAGTGACCAAGCGGGCGGGTATGGCTACACCTTC. Translating gives CASSDQAGGYGYTF.